Listed here are 30 T cell receptor beta chains from one sample, sequenced in a study of T cells in Graves' hyperthyroidism and ophthalmopathy. TCR beta CDR3 regions were amplified from RNA transcripts. During a first-round RT-PCR of the TCR CDR3, the HTBI primer set was used. TCRdb reanalysed the multiplex PCR reads using MiXCR and keeps one entry per CDR3 protein. The table has around 260,000 distinct CDR3 sequences, about 25% seen once. Sequencing was performed on blood. These receptors all stem from a man aged 35-49 years with Graves' hyperthyroidism that later progressed to Graves' ophthalmopathy.

This clonotype has ten or more counts. The V gene is TRBV28, the J gene TRBJ1-5; the match to TRBD1 covers 9 bases. The CDR3 length is 13 residues. The J segment lost 6 bases and the V segment lost 8 bases, leaving 5 bases of the junction unmatched. Germline CDR1 MDHEN, CDR2 SYDVKM. CDR3 sequence: CASGQGNSQPQHF. CDR3 coding DNA: TGTGCCAGCGGACAGGGGAACAGTCAGCCCCAGCATTTT.

This clonotype appeared many times. The V and J genes are TRBV18 and TRBJ2-7; TRBD1 might be the D (6 bases). Trimming removed 2 bases at V and 7 bases at J, with 18 bases between. Germline lookup yields CDR1 KGHSH and CDR2 LQKENI. The CDR3 covers 15 residues. CDR3 loop: CASSPVPGQPWEQYF. The CDR3 coding sequence is TGTGCCAGCTCACCAGTTCCGGGACAACCCTGGGAGCAGTACTTC.

This clonotype has a count of ten or more. This chain uses TRBV3-1 with TRBJ2-5, with 7 positions matching TRBD1. With V trimmed by 4 bases and J by 6 bases, 14 bases remained unmatched. The CDR3 runs 16 residues. CDR1 and CDR2 from the germline V gene are LGHDT and YNNKEL (reference sequence). The chain's CDR3 is CASSRTMDRLGQTQYF. The CDR3 DNA is TGTGCCAGCAGCCGAACAATGGACAGGCTCGGGCAGACCCAGTACTTC.

This chain links TRBV29-1 with TRBJ1-2, with no clear D. Deletions cut 7 bases from V and 2 bases from J, with 11 bases between. The germline V gene encodes CDR1 SQVTM and CDR2 ANQGSEA. The length of the CDR3 is 12 residues. The CDR3 region is CSANRPNYGYTF. The DNA of the CDR3 is TGCAGCGCTAATCGACCGAACTATGGCTACACCTTC.

In this sample, this clonotype turned up many times. This rearrangement joins TRBV14 to TRBJ1-1, with D unresolved. CDR3 length: 13 residues. V dropped 2 bases and J dropped 1 base, with 5 bases sitting between them. CDR1 SGHDN and CDR2 FVKESK come from the germline V gene. CDR3 sequence reads: CASSQNRNTEAFF. CDR3 nucleotides: TGTGCCAGCAGCCAAAATAGGAACACTGAAGCTTTCTTT.

In its sample, this clonotype was seen many times. The chain employs TRBV12-3 or TRBV12-4 and TRBJ1-1; D not certain. The CDR3 consists of 13 residues. V was shortened by 7 bases and J by 11 bases, with 20 bases between the two germline ends. CDR3 coding DNA: TGTGCCAGCACCTTAACGGCCCCCTCGCGGGCTTTCTTT. Protein product: CASTLTAPSRAFF.

This clonotype was counted many times. The chain has TRBV5-1 and TRBJ2-7, with TRBD2 as a possible D gene (5 bases). The CDR3 runs 15 residues. V lost 0 bases and J lost 4, with 14 bases in between. The germline gives CDR1 SGHRS, CDR2 YFSETQ. CDR3 coding DNA: TGCGCCAGCAGCTTGGCCCTGACCGGGGTTTACGAGCAGTACTTC. Translated, it gives CASSLALTGVYEQYF.

This clonotype was counted many times. The chain combines TRBV18 with TRBJ1-1; tentatively, D is TRBD1 (5 bases). Trimming left V 9 bases short and J 0 bases short, with 11 bases between. Germline lookup yields CDR1 KGHSH and CDR2 LQKENI. The CDR3 is 13 amino acids. The CDR3 loop reads CASLRDMNTEAFF. As DNA, the CDR3 is TGTGCCAGTCTCAGGGATATGAACACTGAAGCTTTCTTT. The full variable domain, with the rest looked up from reference TRBV18 and TRBJ1-1, is NAGVMQNPRHLVRRRGQEARLRCSPMKGHSHVYWYRQLPEEGLKFMVYLQKENIIDESGMPKERFSAEFPKEGPSILRIQQVVRGDSAAYFCASLRDMNTEAFFGQGTRLTVV.

This clonotype was found many times. This chain joins TRBV28 and TRBJ2-7; D might be TRBD2 (5 bases). V was trimmed by 1 base and J by 3 bases, leaving 7 bases between them. From germline, CDR1 is MDHEN and CDR2 SYDVKM. This CDR3 has 13 amino acids. CDR3 coding DNA: TGTGCCAGCAGTTTATTGAGGGACTACGAGCAGTACTTC. It translates to CASSLLRDYEQYF.

The chain has TRBV15 and TRBJ1-5; D ambiguous. The V and J ends lost 8 bases and 3 bases respectively, with 17 bases between them. CDR3 length equals 15 residues. Germline CDR1 is LNHNV and CDR2 is YYDKDF (reference sequence). CDR3 protein: CATGLNSDPNQPQHF. The CDR3 bases are TGTGCCACCGGCCTGAACAGTGACCCCAATCAGCCCCAGCATTTT.

The V gene is TRBV6-2 or TRBV6-3, the J gene TRBJ2-7, with 12 bases fitting TRBD2. The CDR3 spans 18 residues. CDR1 and CDR2 (germline): MNHEY, SVGEGT. The J segment lost 3 bases and the V segment lost 7 bases, leaving 16 bases of the junction unmatched. The CDR3 protein is CASMDRDGRLAGDYEQYF. In DNA, the CDR3 is TGTGCCAGCATGGACCGGGACGGACGACTAGCGGGGGACTACGAGCAGTACTTC.

The chain carries TRBV2 and TRBJ2-6, with 7 bases that match TRBD2. The V segment lost 11 bases and the J segment 0 bases; nucleotides outside the gene matches: 7. CDR1 and CDR2 (germline): SNHLY, FYNNEI. This CDR3 is built from 15 residues. The CDR3 here is CAGSGTISGANVLTF. CDR3 in DNA: TGTGCCGGGAGCGGGACGATCTCTGGGGCCAACGTCCTGACTTTC.

This clonotype was seen many times. The chain has TRBV11-1 and TRBJ2-2; 8 nucleotides line up with TRBD1. V lost 5 bases and J lost 4; bases outside the gene matches: 9. The CDR3 spans 16 residues. CDR1 and CDR2 (germline): SGHAT, FQDESV (reference sequence). CDR3: CASSPRWTGSTGELFF. CDR3 nucleotides: TGTGCCAGCAGCCCTCGCTGGACAGGGAGCACCGGGGAGCTGTTTTTT.

This clonotype turned up a few times. The CDR3, as DNA: TGCGCCAGCAGGACAGGGGTTAACACTGAAGCTTTCTTT. Its protein product is CASRTGVNTEAFF. The rearrangement links TRBV10-2 to TRBJ1-1, with 8 bases lining up with TRBD1. Germline lookup yields CDR1 WSHSY and CDR2 SAAADI. The ends lost 6 bases at V and 2 bases at J; junction bases unmatched: 2. The CDR3 has 13 amino acids.

This clonotype is judged medium-sized. The chain employs TRBV20-1 and TRBJ2-2; the match to TRBD2 covers 7 bases. The CDR3 has 16 amino acids. The V gene's germline CDR1 is DFQATT and CDR2 SNEGSKA (reference sequence). The J segment lost 3 bases and the V segment lost 6 bases, leaving 13 bases of the junction unmatched. CDR3 DNA sequence: TGCAGTGCCCGAAGCTCGCGGGAGCGTTACACCGGGGAGCTGTTTTTT. Amino acids: CSARSSRERYTGELFF.

This clonotype was found many times. The chain recombines TRBV28 with TRBJ2-7, with 13 positions matching TRBD2. Unmatched junction bases numbered 9, after V lost 9 bases and J lost 7 bases. The CDR3 runs to 14 residues. Germline V gives CDR1 MDHEN, CDR2 SYDVKM. CDR3 sequence (DNA): TGTGCCAGTAAAACTAGCGGGAGGGCCGTGGAGCAGTACTTC. Protein: CASKTSGRAVEQYF. Supplemented by reference TRBV28 and TRBJ2-7, the full variable domain reads DVKVTQSSRYLVKRTGEKVFLECVQDMDHENMFWYRQDPGLGLRLIYFSYDVKMKEKGDIPEGYSVSREKKERFSLILESASTNQTSMYLCASKTSGRAVEQYFGPGTRLTVT.

This chain links TRBV5-1 with TRBJ2-7; TRBD1 matches at 10 bases. This CDR3 contains 17 residues. Germline CDR1 SGHRS, CDR2 YFSETQ. The V segment lost 0 bases and the J segment 1 base; nucleotides outside the gene matches: 7. Here the CDR3 reads CASSLGLTGGKSYEQYF. The DNA for the CDR3 is TGCGCCAGCAGCTTGGGCCTGACAGGGGGCAAGTCCTACGAGCAGTACTTC.

This clonotype was counted only a few times. The chain has TRBV28 and TRBJ1-5; no reliable D call. V dropped 3 bases and J dropped 9 bases, with 9 bases sitting between them. Per germline, CDR1 MDHEN and CDR2 SYDVKM. The CDR3 sequence is 12 residues long. The CDR3 bases are TGTGCCAGCAGTTTCAGAGTTTGGCCCCAGCATTTT. Translating it yields CASSFRVWPQHF.

This clonotype was observed many times. The J gene is TRBJ1-5, the V gene TRBV12-3 or TRBV12-4; D gene unclear. V was pared by 1 base and J by 7 bases, with 11 bases between. This CDR3 contains 14 residues. The CDR3 DNA sequence: TGTGCCAGCAGTTTAGTAGGCCTTGGGCAGCCCCAGCATTTT. It codes for CASSLVGLGQPQHF.

This clonotype was seen ten or more times. V usage is TRBV11-2 and J usage is TRBJ1-1; the match to TRBD1 covers 8 bases. Germline V gene lookup returns CDR1 SGHAT and CDR2 FQNNGV. Germline trimming cut 2 bases from V and 5 bases from J; bases unmatched to any gene: 7. This CDR3 has 15 amino acids. CDR3 nucleotides: TGTGCCAGCAGCTTACTATACAGGGGGAGGACTGAAGCTTTCTTT. Translation: CASSLLYRGRTEAFF. The variable domain in full, completed from reference TRBV11-2 and TRBJ1-1, reads EAGVAQSPRYKIIEKRQSVAFWCNPISGHATLYWYQQILGQGPKLLIQFQNNGVVDDSQLPKDRFSAERLKGVDSTLKIQPAKLEDSAVYLCASSLLYRGRTEAFFGQGTRLTVV.

Ten or more counts support this clonotype. The chain combines TRBV11-1 with TRBJ2-5; 12 bases align to TRBD2. Trimming took 3 bases from V and 0 from J; bases not matched to a gene: 2. The CDR3 covers 16 residues. Germline V lookup: CDR1 SGHAT, CDR2 FQDESV (reference sequence). CDR3 sequence: CASSFGTSGYQETQYF. The DNA of the CDR3 is TGTGCCAGCAGCTTTGGGACTAGCGGGTACCAAGAGACCCAGTACTTC. Variable domain in full (rest from reference TRBV11-1 and TRBJ2-5): EAEVAQSPRYKITEKSQAVAFWCDPISGHATLYWYRQILGQGPELLVQFQDESVVDDSQLPKDRFSAERLKGVDSTLKIQPAELGDSAMYLCASSFGTSGYQETQYFGPGTRLLVL.

This clonotype was detected many times. The rearrangement links TRBV6-1 to TRBJ2-3, with TRBD1 matching 7 bases. The CDR3 has 14 residues. In germline, CDR1 is MNHNS, CDR2 SASEGT. V gave up 3 bases and J gave up 6 bases; unmatched junction bases: 6. CDR3 in DNA: TGTGCCAGCAGTGATCCGACAGGGATCGATACGCAGTATTTT. This translates into CASSDPTGIDTQYF.

The CDR3 DNA reads as TGTGCCAGCAGCGCGCACTCCACCGGGAACAAAGAGACCCAGTACTTC. This encodes CASSAHSTGNKETQYF. V usage is TRBV7-2 and J usage is TRBJ2-5; tentative D call: TRBD2 (5 bases). CDR1 is SGHTA, CDR2 FQGNSA, per germline. CDR3 length: 16 amino acids. V gave up 5 bases and J gave up 3 bases, with 19 bases separating them.

V is TRBV20-1 and J is TRBJ2-5; no firm D call. The germline CDR1 and CDR2 sequences are DFQATT and SNEGSKA (reference sequence). The CDR3 spans 15 residues. V was clipped by 2 bases and J by 5 bases, with 18 bases between them. The CDR3 loop reads CSARKPLEREETQYF. As DNA, the CDR3 is TGCAGTGCTAGAAAACCGCTAGAGCGCGAGGAGACCCAGTACTTC.

The genes are TRBV19 and TRBJ2-7, with 9 bases fitting TRBD1. The V segment lost 9 bases and the J segment 2 bases; nucleotides outside the gene matches: 14. The CDR3 contains 16 residues. From germline, CDR1 is LNHDA and CDR2 SQIVND (reference sequence). The CDR3 region has the DNA TGTGCCAGCAGTTTATTCTCGGGACAGGGACCCTACGAGCAGTACTTC. Protein: CASSLFSGQGPYEQYF.

This rearrangement joins TRBV12-3 or TRBV12-4 to TRBJ1-1; no reliable D call. V was shortened by 6 bases and J by 12 bases, with 20 bases between the two germline ends. The CDR3 contains 13 residues. CDR3 loop: CASSSTVTRLSFF. The CDR3 region has the DNA TGTGCCAGCAGCTCCACCGTCACGCGTTTATCTTTCTTT.

The chain is built from TRBV12-3 or TRBV12-4 and TRBJ2-7, with D possibly matching TRBD2 (6 bases). There are 15 residues in the CDR3. Trimming stripped 4 bases from V and 3 bases from J, with 16 bases between. The CDR3 coding sequence is TGTGCCAGCAGTTGGGGCGGGGCGACGGTCTACGAGCAGTACTTC. Translating gives CASSWGGATVYEQYF.

This clonotype was found once. The chain combines TRBV6-5 with TRBJ1-1; D is undetermined. Per germline, CDR1 MNHEY and CDR2 SVGAGI. This CDR3 is 13 amino acids long. Trimming removed 7 bases at V and 2 bases at J, with 11 bases between. DNA for the CDR3: TGTGCCAGCACTAAATTGAGTAACACTGAAGCTTTCTTT. Residues: CASTKLSNTEAFF.

This clonotype was observed many times. The chain employs TRBV2 and TRBJ2-5; 12 positions agree with TRBD2. V shed 8 bases, J shed 4 bases, and the junction held 8 bases outside the gene matches. The germline V gene encodes CDR1 SNHLY and CDR2 FYNNEI. There are 15 residues in the CDR3. CDR3 in DNA: TGTGCCAGCCGCGTACTAGCGGGAGGAGTAGAGACCCAGTACTTC. It translates to CASRVLAGGVETQYF. The whole variable domain, filled in from reference TRBV2 and TRBJ2-5, reads EPEVTQTPSHQVTQMGQEVILRCVPISNHLYFYWYRQILGQKVEFLVSFYNNEISEKSEIFDDQFSVERPDGSNFTLKIRSTKLEDSAMYFCASRVLAGGVETQYFGPGTRLLVL.

This clonotype was picked up many times. The V gene is TRBV20-1, the J gene TRBJ1-5; unclear D gene. The CDR3 extends over 13 amino acids. The V gene's germline CDR1 is DFQATT and CDR2 SNEGSKA (reference sequence). The germline V and J ends were trimmed by 0 bases and 5 bases, with 8 bases remaining between them. DNA for the CDR3: TGCAGTGCTAGAGAGGGTGGCGATCAGCCCCAGCATTTT. Protein product: CSAREGGDQPQHF.